The 24 T cell receptor beta chains reported below all come from one sample, sequenced in a study of T cell changes during pregnancy in multiple sclerosis. Clones were sequenced by immunoSEQ multiplex PCR, and TCRdb holds only the in-frame ones, with some missing. The sample gives tens of thousands of clones, 93% of which show up once; around 4% is in the top ten. Source: CD8+ T cells from peripheral blood mononuclear cells, taken in the second trimester of pregnancy. The receptors derive from a female donor with multiple sclerosis, enrolled in a pregnancy study.

The chain recombines TRBV19 with TRBJ2-7; D may be TRBD2 (6 bases). The germline V and J ends were trimmed by 3 bases and 1 base, with 10 bases remaining between them. CDR3 length: 14 residues. The V gene's germline CDR1 is LNHDA and CDR2 SQIVND (reference sequence). CDR3 sequence reads: CASSIAAGSYEQYF. The CDR3, as DNA: TGTGCCAGTAGTATCGCGGCGGGGTCCTACGAGCAGTACTTC.

The chain employs TRBV27 and TRBJ2-7, with a tentative D call TRBD1 (7 bases). CDR1 MNHEY and CDR2 SMNVEV come from the germline V gene (reference sequence). The CDR3 totals 14 residues. The ends were cut back, 3 bases at V and 7 bases at J, with 16 bases in the middle. In DNA, the CDR3 is TGTGCCAGCAGTTTCACGGGCAGGGGGGATGAGCAGTACTTC. Residues: CASSFTGRGDEQYF.

The chain couples TRBV9 to TRBJ2-7; TRBD1 agrees at 9 bases. Germline values: CDR1 SGDLS, CDR2 YYNGEE. The CDR3 contains 15 residues. After removal of 4 bases from V and 3 bases from J, the junction contained 8 bases not matched to a gene. The CDR3 DNA follows: TGTGCCAGCAGCCACACAGGGGGCAAGGGCTACGAGCAGTACTTC. Its protein product is CASSHTGGKGYEQYF.

The rearrangement joins TRBV30 to TRBJ2-7; TRBD1 matches at 8 bases. The CDR3 consists of 13 residues. Losses at the gene ends were 3 bases for V and 5 bases for J; bases not matched to a gene: 6. Germline loops: CDR1 GTSNPN, CDR2 SVGIG (reference sequence). CDR3: CAWSFTTGDEQYF. CDR3 coding DNA: TGTGCCTGGAGCTTTACGACAGGGGACGAGCAGTACTTC.

J is TRBJ2-7 and V is TRBV4-2, with 9 bases lining up with TRBD2. After removal of 1 base from V and 5 bases from J, the junction contained 18 bases not matched to a gene. Germline values: CDR1 LGHNA, CDR2 YNFKEQ. This CDR3 region has 19 residues. The CDR3 sequence: CASSQVGGETSGLVDEQYF. The CDR3 DNA reads TGTGCCAGCAGCCAAGTGGGGGGGGAGACTAGCGGTTTGGTGGACGAGCAGTACTTC.

The chain has TRBV5-1 and TRBJ2-5, with D perhaps TRBD1 (6 bases). The CDR3 has 14 amino acids. V was clipped by 4 bases and J by 3 bases, with 13 bases between them. The germline V gene encodes CDR1 SGHRS and CDR2 YFSETQ. The CDR3 reads CASSPATGEETQYF. The CDR3 region has the DNA TGCGCCAGCAGCCCGGCGACAGGAGAAGAGACCCAGTACTTC.

The chain combines TRBV11-2 with TRBJ2-7, with D possibly matching TRBD1 (6 bases). Germline V lookup: CDR1 SGHAT, CDR2 FQNNGV. This CDR3 spans 15 amino acids. With 1 base removed from V and 2 bases from J, the gap between germline ends came to 12 bases. CDR3 residues: CASSLVGTPTYEQYF. CDR3 sequence (DNA): TGTGCCAGCAGCTTAGTAGGGACACCCACCTACGAGCAGTACTTC.

The gene calls are TRBV4-3 and TRBJ2-5; 9 bases map to TRBD2. V shed 1 base and J 1 base; nucleotides not matched to a gene: 10. The germline V gene encodes CDR1 LGHNA and CDR2 YSLEER. There are 18 residues in the CDR3. The CDR3 bases are TGCGCCAGCAGCCAAGTCTCTCTAGCGGGGAGGCGCCAAGAGACCCAGTACTTC. Translated, it gives CASSQVSLAGRRQETQYF.

The V call is TRBV9, the J call TRBJ2-1; 8 bases line up with TRBD1. The germline CDR1 and CDR2 sequences are SGDLS and YYNGEE. This CDR3 spans 17 amino acids. The trim removed 3 bases at V and 4 bases at J, leaving 12 bases unmatched. CDR3 residues: CASSGDRTGLPYNEQFF. The DNA for the CDR3 is TGTGCCAGCAGCGGCGACAGGACAGGGCTCCCATACAATGAGCAGTTCTTC.

V usage is TRBV19 and J usage is TRBJ2-6; no clear D gene. Trimming shortened V by 9 bases and J by 0 bases, and 12 bases separated the two germline ends. The CDR3 length is 15 residues. CDR1 LNHDA and CDR2 SQIVND come from the germline V gene (reference sequence). Here the CDR3 DNA reads TGTGCCAGAGAATCCGAGAGCTCTGGGGCCAACGTCCTGACTTTC. Protein: CARESESSGANVLTF. Filled out from reference TRBV19 and TRBJ2-6, the complete variable domain reads DGGITQSPKYLFRKEGQNVTLSCEQNLNHDAMYWYRQDPGQGLRLIYYSQIVNDFQKGDIAEGYSVSREKKESFPLTVTSAQKNPTAFYLCARESESSGANVLTFGAGSRLTVL.

A single count supports this clone. The V and J genes are TRBV7-9 and TRBJ1-1; TRBD1 is a possible D gene (5 bases). CDR3 size: 14 residues. Germline V gene lookup returns CDR1 SEHNR and CDR2 FQNEAQ (reference sequence). With 3 bases removed from V and 3 bases from J, the gap between germline ends came to 11 bases. CDR3 DNA: TGTGCCAGCAGCTTCCCCAGGGTAGACACTGAAGCTTTCTTT. Its protein is CASSFPRVDTEAFF.

The rearrangement joins TRBV6-1 to TRBJ2-7, with 7 bases that match TRBD2. The germline CDR1 and CDR2 sequences are MNHNS and SASEGT. The CDR3 loop spans 14 amino acids. Trimming removed 2 bases from V and 2 bases from J; junction bases left unmatched: 3. Here the CDR3 reads CASSEMGGAYEQYF. CDR3 bases: TGTGCCAGCAGTGAAATGGGGGGGGCCTACGAGCAGTACTTC.

This chain joins TRBV13 and TRBJ1-1; D unclear. The CDR3 is 11 amino acids. V lost 4 bases and J 5 bases, leaving 5 bases between the germline ends. CDR1 and CDR2 (germline): PRHDT, FYEKMQ (reference sequence). The CDR3 DNA reads TGTGCCAGCAGCTCCCCTACTGAAGCTTTCTTT. Its translation is CASSSPTEAFF.

The J gene is TRBJ2-3, the V gene TRBV15, with 9 positions matching TRBD1. Trimming at V came to 5 bases and at J to 1 base, leaving 4 bases not matched to a gene. The CDR3 runs to 15 residues. In germline, CDR1 is LNHNV, CDR2 YYDKDF (reference sequence). CDR3 sequence (DNA): TGTGCCACCAGCGGCAGGACAGGGGGCACAGATACGCAGTATTTT. This encodes CATSGRTGGTDTQYF.

This sequence joins TRBV28 and TRBJ1-1; 8 positions match TRBD1. J lost 6 bases, V lost 3 bases, and 6 bases had no gene match. The CDR3 is made up of 14 amino acids. Germline V gene data show CDR1 as MDHEN and CDR2 as SYDVKM. In DNA form, the CDR3 reads TGTGCCAGCAGTTTGTCAGGGGGCGCTTCTGAAGCTTTCTTT. Translated, it gives CASSLSGGASEAFF.

The gene calls are TRBV7-9 and TRBJ2-5; D gene uncertain. The V end lost 3 bases, the J end lost 3 bases, and 8 bases lay between the germline ends. From germline, CDR1 is SEHNR and CDR2 FQNEAQ (reference sequence). This CDR3 is 13 amino acids long. The CDR3 DNA is TGTGCCAGCAGCTTCGGCGGTGAAGAGACCCAGTACTTC. Its protein product is CASSFGGEETQYF.

This clone was seen a single time. J is TRBJ2-1 and V is TRBV27; TRBD2 is a possible D gene (5 bases). The V and J ends lost 6 bases and 3 bases respectively, with 9 bases between them. Germline CDR1 reads MNHEY; CDR2 reads SMNVEV (reference sequence). This CDR3 contains 13 residues. The CDR3, as DNA: TGTGCCAGCAGACGGGGTGGCTACAATGAGCAGTTCTTC. Translation gives CASRRGGYNEQFF.

The J gene is TRBJ2-7, the V gene TRBV4-2; no definite D call. V shed 2 bases and J shed 6 bases, with 5 bases lying between them. Germline loops: CDR1 LGHNA, CDR2 YNFKEQ. CDR3 length equals 11 residues. The CDR3 DNA sequence: TGTGCCAGCAGCCAATCGAGCGAGCAGTACTTC. This sequence encodes CASSQSSEQYF.

The rearrangement uses TRBV10-2 and TRBJ1-5; D ambiguous. Trimming pared 0 bases from V and 3 bases from J, leaving 9 bases between. CDR1 WSHSY and CDR2 SAAADI come from the germline V gene. This CDR3 spans 15 amino acids. In DNA form, the CDR3 reads TGCGCCAGCAGTGAGTCGATGGAGTACAATCAGCCCCAGCATTTT. Translation gives CASSESMEYNQPQHF.

This chain connects TRBV11-2 to TRBJ1-3; possible D gene TRBD1, 5 bases. The CDR3 spans 18 residues. Trimming stripped 5 bases from V and 0 bases from J, with 20 bases between. CDR1 and CDR2 (germline): SGHAT, FQNNGV. CDR3 DNA: TGTGCCAGCAGCCCGGGTGGCAGGGTTATATTCTCTGGAAACACCATATATTTT. Encoded protein: CASSPGGRVIFSGNTIYF. The whole variable domain, remainder taken from reference TRBV11-2 and TRBJ1-3, is EAGVAQSPRYKIIEKRQSVAFWCNPISGHATLYWYQQILGQGPKLLIQFQNNGVVDDSQLPKDRFSAERLKGVDSTLKIQPAKLEDSAVYLCASSPGGRVIFSGNTIYFGEGSWLTVV.

V usage is TRBV28 and J usage is TRBJ2-5, with 7 bases that match TRBD1. Germline V gives CDR1 MDHEN, CDR2 SYDVKM. The CDR3 contains 15 residues. With 2 bases clipped from V and 0 bases from J, the junction kept 3 bases outside the gene matches. The CDR3 is CASSLEGAYQETQYF. For the CDR3, the DNA is TGTGCCAGCAGTTTAGAGGGGGCCTACCAAGAGACCCAGTACTTC.

The chain has TRBV5-1 and TRBJ2-3, with unresolved D. Looked up from germline, CDR1 is SGHRS and CDR2 is YFSETQ. The V end lost 4 bases, the J end lost 5 bases, and 14 bases lay between the germline ends. This CDR3 spans 14 amino acids. The CDR3 nucleotides are TGCGCCAGCAGCCTACCCTCCTTCCGAGATACGCAGTATTTT. Its protein product is CASSLPSFRDTQYF.

This chain connects TRBV9 to TRBJ1-2; the match to TRBD1 covers 9 bases. Germline V lookup: CDR1 SGDLS, CDR2 YYNGEE. V trimming: 3 bases; J trimming: 2 bases; junction bases outside the gene matches: 5. The CDR3 is 15 residues long. CDR3 sequence: CASSGGGQGNYGYTF. For the CDR3, the DNA is TGTGCCAGCAGCGGAGGCGGACAGGGGAACTATGGCTACACCTTC.

This clone was picked up a small number of times. The V and J genes are TRBV5-1 and TRBJ1-1, with 7 bases aligning to TRBD1. Trimming took 0 bases from V and 6 from J; bases not matched to a gene: 2. Looked up from germline, CDR1 is SGHRS and CDR2 is YFSETQ. The CDR3 extends over 13 amino acids. CDR3 region: CASSLAGGSEAFF. In DNA, the CDR3 is TGCGCCAGCAGCTTGGCAGGGGGTTCTGAAGCTTTCTTT.